The present entry profiles one T cell receptor (beta chain) with its context. The junction differs from germline at one of its ends, possibly a read error. The data are from a study of human T cells and chemical hapten exposure. The CDR3 extends over 15 amino acids. Germline CDR1 reads SGHTA; CDR2 reads FQGNSA. TCRdb re-called the RACE reads with MiXCR, one entry per CDR3 protein. In the table there are some 84,000 distinct CDR3 sequences, 7.5% to 9.5% of which are singletons. The sample's time point: pre-sensitization, week 0. Stated treatment: therapeutic diphenylcyclopropenone sensitization with weekly scalp DPC.

This clonotype originated in a middle-aged man with alopecia areata. Some clones in this sample may be carry-over from other donors' samples. Sequencing used whole blood, obtained in connection with sensitization to the hapten diphenylcyclopropenone (DPC). The rearrangement joins TRBV7-2 to TRBJ2-1; D perhaps matches TRBD2 (5 bases). CDR3: CTSSLAAAGWDEQFF. The CDR3 DNA reads as TGTACCAGCAGCCTAGCTGCAGCCGGGTGGGATGAGCAGTTCTTC.